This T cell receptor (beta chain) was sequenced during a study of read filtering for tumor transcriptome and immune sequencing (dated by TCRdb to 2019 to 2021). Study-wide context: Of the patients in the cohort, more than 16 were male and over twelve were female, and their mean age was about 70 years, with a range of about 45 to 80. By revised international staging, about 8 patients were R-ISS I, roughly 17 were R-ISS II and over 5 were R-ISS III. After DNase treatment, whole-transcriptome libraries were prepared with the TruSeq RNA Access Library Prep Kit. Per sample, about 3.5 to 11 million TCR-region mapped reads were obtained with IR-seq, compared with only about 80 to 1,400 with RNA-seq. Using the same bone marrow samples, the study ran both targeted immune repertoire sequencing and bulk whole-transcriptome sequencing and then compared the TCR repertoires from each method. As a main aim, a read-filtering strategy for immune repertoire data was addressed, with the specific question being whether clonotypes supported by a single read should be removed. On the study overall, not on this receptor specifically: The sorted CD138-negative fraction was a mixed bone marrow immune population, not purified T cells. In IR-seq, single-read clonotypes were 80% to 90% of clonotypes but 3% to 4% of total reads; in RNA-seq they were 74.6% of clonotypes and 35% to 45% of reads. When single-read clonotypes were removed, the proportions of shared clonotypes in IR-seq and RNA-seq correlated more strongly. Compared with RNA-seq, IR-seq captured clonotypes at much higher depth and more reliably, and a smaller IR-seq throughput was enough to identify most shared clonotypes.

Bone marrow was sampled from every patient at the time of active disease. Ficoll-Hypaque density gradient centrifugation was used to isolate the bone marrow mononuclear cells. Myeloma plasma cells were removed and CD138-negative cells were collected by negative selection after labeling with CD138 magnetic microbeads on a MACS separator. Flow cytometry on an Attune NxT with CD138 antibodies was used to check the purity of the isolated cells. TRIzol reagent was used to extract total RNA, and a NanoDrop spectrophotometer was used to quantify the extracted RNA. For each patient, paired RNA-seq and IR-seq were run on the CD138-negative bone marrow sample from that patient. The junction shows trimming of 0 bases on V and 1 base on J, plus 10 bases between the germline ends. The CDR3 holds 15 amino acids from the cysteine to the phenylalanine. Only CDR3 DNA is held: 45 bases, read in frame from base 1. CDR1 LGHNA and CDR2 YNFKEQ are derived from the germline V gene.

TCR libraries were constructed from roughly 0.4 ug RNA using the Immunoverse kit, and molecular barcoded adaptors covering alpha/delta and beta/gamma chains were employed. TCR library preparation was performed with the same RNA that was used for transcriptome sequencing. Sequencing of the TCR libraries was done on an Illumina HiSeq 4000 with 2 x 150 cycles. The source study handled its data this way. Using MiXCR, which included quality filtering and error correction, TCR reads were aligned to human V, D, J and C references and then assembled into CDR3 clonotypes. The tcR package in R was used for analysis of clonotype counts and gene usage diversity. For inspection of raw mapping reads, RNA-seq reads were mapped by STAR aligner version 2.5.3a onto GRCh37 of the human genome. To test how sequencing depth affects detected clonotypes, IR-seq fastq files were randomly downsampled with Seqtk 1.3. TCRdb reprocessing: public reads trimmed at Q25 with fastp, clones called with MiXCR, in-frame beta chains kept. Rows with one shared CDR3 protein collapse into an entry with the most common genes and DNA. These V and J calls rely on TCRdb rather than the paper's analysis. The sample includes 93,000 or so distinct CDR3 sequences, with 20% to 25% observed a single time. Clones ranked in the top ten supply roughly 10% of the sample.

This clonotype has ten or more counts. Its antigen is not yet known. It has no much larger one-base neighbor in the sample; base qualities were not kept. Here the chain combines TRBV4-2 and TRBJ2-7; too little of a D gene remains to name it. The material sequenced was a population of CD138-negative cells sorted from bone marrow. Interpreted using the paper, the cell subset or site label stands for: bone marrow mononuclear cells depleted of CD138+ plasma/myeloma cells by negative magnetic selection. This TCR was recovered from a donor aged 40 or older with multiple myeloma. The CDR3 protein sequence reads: CASSQELGRSYEQYF. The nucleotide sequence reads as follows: TGTGCCAGCAGCCAAGAACTTGGACGGTCCTACGAGCAGTACTTC.